Each of the 30 T cell receptor beta chains below was sequenced from the same sample in a study of blood T cell repertoires in COVID-19. Only in-frame clones appear in the TCRdb table, and some are missing; sequencing was by immunoSEQ multiplex PCR. The sample has about 200,000 clones; approximately 86% are singletons. Sequencing was performed on PBMCs or T cells enriched from blood (not recorded which). Receptors were obtained from a woman aged 55-69 years with acute COVID-19.

The V and J genes are TRBV2 and TRBJ2-1; maybe TRBD2 (5 bases). V was cut by 7 bases and J by 9 bases, with 25 bases left in between. The CDR3 has 16 residues. Per germline, CDR1 SNHLY and CDR2 FYNNEI. CDR3 sequence reads: CASKAGIASPTVEQFF. Here the CDR3 DNA reads TGTGCCAGCAAAGCTGGGATAGCGAGCCCTACGGTTGAGCAGTTCTTC.

The rearrangement joins TRBV9 to TRBJ1-2; TRBD1 aligns across 11 bases. The CDR3 length is 17 residues. The V and J ends lost 3 bases and 1 base, in that order; junction bases with no gene match: 8. Germline V lookup: CDR1 SGDLS, CDR2 YYNGEE. In DNA, the CDR3 is TGTGCCAGCAGCGCGGGGACAGGGGGAGGAGGTAACTATGGCTACACCTTC. It is translated as CASSAGTGGGGNYGYTF.

The V gene is TRBV19, the J gene TRBJ1-4; tentatively, D is TRBD1 (5 bases). The CDR3 loop spans 13 amino acids. Germline V gives CDR1 LNHDA, CDR2 SQIVND (reference sequence). The V gene lost 7 bases and the J gene lost 2 bases, with 8 bases spanning the gap. This chain's CDR3 is CASTGYTNEKLFF. CDR3 sequence (DNA): TGTGCCAGTACAGGGTACACTAATGAAAAACTGTTTTTT. The full variable domain, with the rest looked up from reference TRBV19 and TRBJ1-4, is DGGITQSPKYLFRKEGQNVTLSCEQNLNHDAMYWYRQDPGQGLRLIYYSQIVNDFQKGDIAEGYSVSREKKESFPLTVTSAQKNPTAFYLCASTGYTNEKLFFGSGTQLSVL.

This clone was seen just once. Written as DNA, the CDR3 is TGTGCCACCAGCATGCGGATCCTGAACACTGAAGCTTTCTTT. Amino acid sequence: CATSMRILNTEAFF. The chain links TRBV15 to TRBJ1-1; D gene uncertain. V was shortened by 4 bases and J by 0 bases, with 9 bases between the two germline ends. This CDR3 region has 14 residues. Per the germline V gene, CDR1 is LNHNV and CDR2 is YYDKDF (reference sequence).

The gene calls are TRBV19 and TRBJ1-2, with a possible D match to TRBD1 (5 bases). The CDR3 is made up of 15 amino acids. The V end was cut by 3 bases, the J end by 9 bases, with 20 bases between. CDR1 and CDR2 (germline): LNHDA, SQIVND (reference sequence). CDR3 amino acids: CASSIEDTHRYSYTF. Here the CDR3 DNA reads TGTGCCAGTAGTATTGAGGACACCCATAGGTATAGCTACACCTTC.

A few counts support this clone. The rearrangement links TRBV6-2 or TRBV6-3 to TRBJ1-1; D call uncertain. CDR1 is MNHEY, CDR2 SVGEGT, per germline. The CDR3 sequence is 15 residues long. V dropped 4 bases and J dropped 1 base, with 13 bases sitting between them. The CDR3 here is CASSSSFSRNTEAFF. The CDR3 nucleotides are TGTGCCAGCAGTTCCTCCTTTAGCCGGAACACTGAAGCTTTCTTT.

V and J are TRBV7-2 and TRBJ1-2, with D perhaps TRBD1 (5 bases). Germline-derived CDR1 and CDR2 are SGHTA and FQGNSA. V dropped 7 bases and J dropped 5 bases, with 14 bases sitting between them. The CDR3 covers 13 residues. The CDR3 sequence is CASTPWGGYGYTF. The CDR3 DNA follows: TGTGCCAGCACCCCATGGGGGGGTTATGGCTACACCTTC.

The gene calls are TRBV5-6 and TRBJ2-1; weak D call: TRBD1 (5 bases). The length of the CDR3 is 15 residues. The V gene lost 4 bases and the J gene lost 0 bases, with 11 bases spanning the gap. Germline V gene data show CDR1 as SGHDT and CDR2 as YYEEEE. The CDR3 spells CASSETVSSYNEQFF. The CDR3 coding sequence is TGTGCCAGCAGCGAGACAGTAAGCTCCTACAATGAGCAGTTCTTC.

This chain links TRBV30 with TRBJ1-4; TRBD1 matches at 7 bases. The V segment lost 3 bases and the J segment 6 bases; nucleotides outside the gene matches: 16. The CDR3 totals 17 residues. Germline CDR1 is GTSNPN and CDR2 is SVGIG (reference sequence). CDR3: CAWSDPTLQGSDEKLFF. The CDR3 DNA follows: TGTGCCTGGAGCGATCCGACGTTACAGGGGAGTGATGAAAAACTGTTTTTT.

This chain joins TRBV12-3 or TRBV12-4 and TRBJ2-7; 7 bases match TRBD2. The CDR3 spans 13 residues. Unmatched junction bases numbered 9, after V lost 7 bases and J lost 6 bases. CDR3 region: CASTKTGGPEQYF. The CDR3 nucleotides are TGTGCCAGCACCAAAACGGGAGGACCCGAGCAGTACTTC.

This chain joins TRBV29-1 and TRBJ1-2; a possible D gene is TRBD1 (6 bases). The V gene lost 6 bases and the J gene lost 6 bases, with 17 bases spanning the gap. The germline CDR1 and CDR2 sequences are SQVTM and ANQGSEA. The CDR3 is made up of 13 amino acids. In DNA, the CDR3 is TGCAGCGTCAGAGTGGGAGGGGGGAATGGCTACACCTTC. It specifies CSVRVGGGNGYTF.

The chain joins TRBV10-3 to TRBJ2-3; TRBD2 matches at 12 bases. The CDR3 contains 18 residues. Germline V gene sequence: CDR1 ENHRY, CDR2 SYGVKD. J was trimmed by 0 bases and V by 5 bases; bases with no gene match: 9. The CDR3 DNA follows: TGTGCCATCAGTAATCTAGCGGGGGGGCTGATTAGCACAGATACGCAGTATTTT. It is translated as CAISNLAGGLISTDTQYF.

J is TRBJ2-7 and V is TRBV9; 10 bases align to TRBD2. J gave up 4 bases and V 4 bases, and 5 bases lay outside the gene matches. The CDR3 loop spans 14 amino acids. Germline V gives CDR1 SGDLS, CDR2 YYNGEE. The CDR3 sequence is CASSLGTSVYEQYF. The CDR3 coding sequence is TGTGCCAGCAGCCTCGGGACTAGCGTTTACGAGCAGTACTTC.

The rearrangement links TRBV5-1 to TRBJ2-1; D possibly corresponds to TRBD2 (6 bases). Germline-derived CDR1 and CDR2 are SGHRS and YFSETQ. The CDR3 loop spans 17 amino acids. V shed 0 bases and J shed 0 bases, with 13 bases lying between them. CDR3 in amino acids: CASSLDAGPSSYNEQFF. The CDR3 nucleotides read TGCGCCAGCAGCTTGGATGCGGGACCCAGCTCCTACAATGAGCAGTTCTTC.

This sequence joins TRBV28 and TRBJ1-3; D is unresolved. Trimming took off 7 bases at V and 2 bases at J, with 12 bases between the two ends. Germline CDR1 reads MDHEN; CDR2 reads SYDVKM. The CDR3 extends over 14 amino acids. The CDR3 DNA sequence: TGTGCCAGCAATCCGGAGGCGGCTGGAAACACCATATATTTT. Its translation: CASNPEAAGNTIYF.

The chain combines TRBV6-5 with TRBJ1-6; 7 bases match TRBD1. CDR3 size: 15 residues. The ends lost 2 bases at V and 9 bases at J; junction bases unmatched: 7. The germline CDR1 and CDR2 sequences are MNHEY and SVGAGI. CDR3 protein: CASSYATGPSSPLHF. CDR3 nucleotide sequence: TGTGCCAGCAGTTACGCGACAGGGCCGAGTTCACCCCTCCACTTT.

J is TRBJ1-1 and V is TRBV6-2 or TRBV6-3, with TRBD1 as a possible D gene (5 bases). Trimming removed 3 bases at V and 11 bases at J, with 16 bases between. CDR3 length equals 13 residues. In germline, CDR1 is MNHEY, CDR2 SVGEGT. Here the CDR3 DNA reads TGTGCCAGCAGTTATGGGCCGACAGCGATGGCTTTCTTT. Its translation: CASSYGPTAMAFF.

This clone occurred once. The gene calls are TRBV29-1 and TRBJ1-2; 8 bases line up with TRBD1. The J segment lost 2 bases and the V segment lost 1 base, leaving 3 bases of the junction unmatched. The length of the CDR3 is 14 residues. Germline V lookup: CDR1 SQVTM, CDR2 ANQGSEA. CDR3 sequence: CSVEARTGNYGYTF. The CDR3 nucleotides read TGCAGCGTTGAAGCCCGGACAGGGAACTATGGCTACACCTTC. Based on the CDR3 plus reference TRBV29-1 and TRBJ1-2, the full variable domain is SAVISQKPSRDICQRGTSLTIQCQVDSQVTMMFWYRQQPGQSLTLIATANQGSEATYESGFVIDKFPISRPNLTFSTLTVSNMSPEDSSIYLCSVEARTGNYGYTFGSGTRLTVV.

The chain carries TRBV6-5 and TRBJ1-4; D possibly corresponds to TRBD1 (5 bases). The CDR3 has 15 amino acids. V was pared by 6 bases and J by 8 bases, with 19 bases between. Germline V CDR1 and CDR2: MNHEY, SVGAGI. CDR3 in amino acids: CASSSGGSGGEKLFF. The CDR3 DNA reads TGTGCCAGCAGCTCGGGAGGAAGCGGGGGAGAAAAACTGTTTTTT.

V is TRBV6-1 and J is TRBJ1-2; 7 nucleotides agree with TRBD1. CDR1 and CDR2 from the germline V gene are MNHNS and SASEGT. This CDR3 region has 15 residues. The V gene end was trimmed by 2 bases and the J gene end by 4 bases; junction bases not matched to a gene: 7. CDR3 DNA: TGTGCCAGCAGTGAAACCCCTGACAGGGCCTATGGCTACACCTTC. It yields the protein CASSETPDRAYGYTF.

This clone is a singleton in its sample. CDR3 residues: CASTPPASADTQYF. Written as DNA, the CDR3 is TGTGCCAGCACCCCCCCCGCTAGCGCAGATACGCAGTATTTT. This rearrangement joins TRBV7-2 to TRBJ2-3; possible D gene TRBD2, 6 bases. V shed 7 bases and J shed 4 bases, with 15 bases lying between them. Germline lookup yields CDR1 SGHTA and CDR2 FQGNSA. There are 14 residues in the CDR3.

In its sample, this clone was seen a few times. The chain joins TRBV19 to TRBJ2-3, with D maybe TRBD2 (5 bases). Germline assignment: CDR1 LNHDA and CDR2 SQIVND (reference sequence). V was cut by 3 bases and J by 4 bases, with 11 bases left in between. The CDR3 contains 14 residues. In nucleotides, the CDR3 is TGTGCCAGTAGTATTGGGCTAGCAGCAGATACGCAGTATTTT. This translates into CASSIGLAADTQYF. Combining the CDR3 with reference TRBV19 and TRBJ2-3 gives the whole variable domain DGGITQSPKYLFRKEGQNVTLSCEQNLNHDAMYWYRQDPGQGLRLIYYSQIVNDFQKGDIAEGYSVSREKKESFPLTVTSAQKNPTAFYLCASSIGLAADTQYFGPGTRLTVL.

The chain employs TRBV5-1 and TRBJ1-3; 7 nucleotides align to TRBD1. The CDR3 length is 15 residues. The V segment lost 2 bases and the J segment 4 bases; nucleotides outside the gene matches: 6. Germline V gene lookup returns CDR1 SGHRS and CDR2 YFSETQ. The DNA of the CDR3 is TGCGCCAGCAGCTTAAAGAGGGGGCCCGGAAACACCATATATTTT. Translation gives CASSLKRGPGNTIYF.

This chain joins TRBV4-3 and TRBJ2-3; tentative D call: TRBD1 (5 bases). The CDR3 covers 17 residues. Germline V gene sequence: CDR1 LGHNA, CDR2 YSLEER. Trimming stripped 0 bases from V and 0 bases from J, with 13 bases between. CDR3 DNA: TGCGCCAGCAGCCAAGAATTGCCAGGGCTAAGCACAGATACGCAGTATTTT. Translated: CASSQELPGLSTDTQYF.

The genes are TRBV7-2 and TRBJ2-1; D remains unclear. With 1 base removed from V and 4 bases from J, the gap between germline ends came to 11 bases. Germline V lookup: CDR1 SGHTA, CDR2 FQGNSA. CDR3 length: 15 amino acids. The CDR3 reads CASSLEYRGYNEQFF. CDR3 coding DNA: TGTGCCAGCAGCTTAGAATATCGAGGATACAATGAGCAGTTCTTC.

The chain carries TRBV7-2 and TRBJ1-2; 7 bases map to TRBD1. This CDR3 comprises 13 residues. CDR1 is SGHTA and CDR2 is FQGNSA in the germline V gene. The ends lost 2 bases at V and 8 bases at J; junction bases unmatched: 5. The CDR3 DNA reads TGTGCCAGCAGCTTAACAGGGGTCGGCGGCTACACCTTC. Translated: CASSLTGVGGYTF.

The rearrangement joins TRBV19 to TRBJ1-1; maybe TRBD1 (6 bases). With 3 bases removed from V and 8 bases from J, the gap between germline ends came to 19 bases. Germline V gene sequence: CDR1 LNHDA, CDR2 SQIVND (reference sequence). CDR3 length: 15 residues. CDR3 nucleotides: TGTGCCAGTAGTATTAGGTACGGCGACGGGACAGAAGCTTTCTTT. Its protein is CASSIRYGDGTEAFF.

The chain combines TRBV2 with TRBJ1-5; 9 bases align to TRBD1. The CDR3 runs to 14 residues. V lost 6 bases, J lost 4 bases, and 4 bases stayed unmatched. CDR1 is SNHLY, CDR2 FYNNEI, per germline. The CDR3 DNA reads TGTGCCAGCAGCTACGACAGGGGGAATCAGCCCCAGCATTTT. It specifies CASSYDRGNQPQHF.

V usage is TRBV6-5 and J usage is TRBJ1-6, with D maybe TRBD1 (5 bases). The germline gives CDR1 MNHEY, CDR2 SVGAGI. This CDR3 region has 14 residues. Trimming took off 7 bases at V and 7 bases at J, with 14 bases between the two ends. CDR3 DNA: TGTGCCAGCAATATCCCGGGGGGGAATTCACCCCTCCACTTT. It specifies CASNIPGGNSPLHF.

The J gene is TRBJ2-2, the V gene TRBV10-3; 7 positions agree with TRBD1. CDR1 is ENHRY, CDR2 SYGVKD, per germline. CDR3 length: 16 amino acids. The trim removed 4 bases at V and 2 bases at J, leaving 7 bases unmatched. The CDR3 nucleotides are TGTGCCATCAGTGCTCCGCCAGGGGGAAACACCGGGGAGCTGTTTTTT. It encodes CAISAPPGGNTGELFF.